The 24 T cell receptor beta chains presented below share a single source sample, sequenced in a study of glioma-infiltrating T cells after dendritic cell vaccination. Generated by immunoSEQ multiplex PCR, the TCRdb table keeps only in-frame clones and is missing some. The sample yields 95,000 or so clones, more than 70% seen once. Sequencing was performed on blood, taken before dendritic cell vaccination. These receptors all come from a human donor with glioblastoma.

The chain employs TRBV6-5 and TRBJ1-6, with TRBD1 matching over 10 bases. Germline V gives CDR1 MNHEY, CDR2 SVGAGI. The length of the CDR3 is 15 residues. The V segment lost 7 bases and the J segment 7 bases; nucleotides outside the gene matches: 7. The CDR3 region has the DNA TGTGCCAGCACACCCGGGACAGGGGACAATTCACCCCTCCACTTT. It is translated as CASTPGTGDNSPLHF.

This clone was seen more than once but under ten times. The genes are TRBV19 and TRBJ1-2; 7 bases align to TRBD1. The CDR3 has 14 residues. With V trimmed by 1 base and J by 4 bases, 3 bases remained unmatched. Germline V lookup: CDR1 LNHDA, CDR2 SQIVND (reference sequence). The CDR3 region is CASSIGDSPYGYTF. In nucleotides, the CDR3 is TGTGCCAGTAGTATAGGGGACAGCCCCTATGGCTACACCTTC.

This sequence joins TRBV7-2 and TRBJ1-3, with TRBD1 matching over 9 bases. Looked up from germline, CDR1 is SGHTA and CDR2 is FQGNSA. This CDR3 has 15 amino acids. The V segment lost 5 bases and the J segment 6 bases; nucleotides outside the gene matches: 8. The CDR3 sequence is CASSPEGQGPNTIYF. CDR3 in DNA: TGTGCCAGCAGCCCCGAAGGACAGGGGCCAAACACCATATATTTT. Together with reference TRBV7-2 and TRBJ1-3, the CDR3 gives the full variable domain: GAGVSQSPSNKVTEKGKDVELRCDPISGHTALYWYRQSLGQGLEFLIYFQGNSAPDKSGLPSDRFSAERTGGSVSTLTIQRTQQEDSAVYLCASSPEGQGPNTIYFGEGSWLTVV.

The V and J genes are TRBV9 and TRBJ2-7; no firm D call. Trimming cost V 4 bases and J 2 bases, with 13 bases left between them. CDR3 length: 14 residues. CDR1 and CDR2 from the germline V gene are SGDLS and YYNGEE. The CDR3 region has the DNA TGTGCCAGCAGCCCTCCCTCCTTAACCTACGAGCAGTACTTC. Protein: CASSPPSLTYEQYF. Together with reference TRBV9 and TRBJ2-7, the CDR3 gives the full variable domain: DSGVTQTPKHLITATGQRVTLRCSPRSGDLSVYWYQQSLDQGLQFLIQYYNGEERAKGNILERFSAQQFPDLHSELNLSSLELGDSALYFCASSPPSLTYEQYFGPGTRLTVT.

V usage is TRBV28 and J usage is TRBJ1-2; D is unresolved. Trimming shortened V by 4 bases and J by 4 bases, and 13 bases separated the two germline ends. The CDR3 extends over 14 amino acids. Germline V gene data show CDR1 as MDHEN and CDR2 as SYDVKM. CDR3 DNA sequence: TGTGCCAGCAGTTCGAGTAGGGCGGGCTATGGCTACACCTTC. Amino acid sequence: CASSSSRAGYGYTF.

This chain links TRBV5-1 with TRBJ2-5, with D maybe TRBD1 (5 bases). The CDR3 is made up of 14 amino acids. Germline CDR1 and CDR2: SGHRS and YFSETQ. V was clipped by 0 bases and J by 1 base, with 7 bases between them. The CDR3 DNA reads TGCGCCAGCAGCTTGGGGGGCATCCAAGAGACCCAGTACTTC. Its protein product is CASSLGGIQETQYF.

This clone was observed many times. CDR3 bases: TGCGCCAGTAGTACCGGGACTAGGGGTGCAGATACGCAGTATTTT. This gives the protein CASSTGTRGADTQYF. The V and J genes are TRBV10-1 and TRBJ2-3; 8 bases align to TRBD2. V was pared by 9 bases and J by 4 bases, with 12 bases of the junction left unmatched. Germline CDR1 and CDR2: WNHNN and SYGVQD (reference sequence). This CDR3 region has 15 residues.

The chain combines TRBV10-3 with TRBJ2-7, with TRBD1 identical over 8 bases. The J segment lost 6 bases and the V segment lost 1 base, leaving 5 bases of the junction unmatched. Germline V lookup: CDR1 ENHRY, CDR2 SYGVKD. The CDR3 is made up of 14 amino acids. The CDR3 DNA reads as TGTGCCATCAGTGAGTGGACAGGGACGAGCGAGCAGTACTTC. It is translated as CAISEWTGTSEQYF.

The chain carries TRBV7-3 and TRBJ2-5, with a weak D call TRBD2 (5 bases). With 5 bases removed from V and 4 bases from J, the gap between germline ends came to 14 bases. The CDR3 length is 14 residues. Germline V gene data show CDR1 as SGHTA and CDR2 as FQGTGA. Written as DNA, the CDR3 is TGTGCCAGCAGCCCTTCGAGGGCGGCAGAGACCCAGTACTTC. This encodes CASSPSRAAETQYF.

The rearrangement uses TRBV4-2 and TRBJ2-5; TRBD1 agrees at 7 bases. The CDR3 is 14 residues long. V shed 3 bases and J 4 bases; nucleotides not matched to a gene: 5. The germline gives CDR1 LGHNA, CDR2 YNFKEQ. This CDR3 is CASSQVSGGETQYF. The CDR3 region has the DNA TGTGCCAGCAGCCAGGTTTCAGGGGGAGAGACCCAGTACTTC.

This chain links TRBV15 with TRBJ2-7; possibly TRBD2 for D (6 bases). This CDR3 comprises 14 residues. Germline V gene sequence: CDR1 LNHNV, CDR2 YYDKDF (reference sequence). Between the trimmed V and J ends, which lost 9 bases and 4 bases, there was a span of 19 bases. CDR3 DNA: TGTGCCACATCCCTTGGCGGGGCGGGATACGAGCAGTACTTC. Its protein product is CATSLGGAGYEQYF.

V usage is TRBV10-1 and J usage is TRBJ2-2; 9 bases map to TRBD1. Germline V gene lookup returns CDR1 WNHNN and CDR2 SYGVQD (reference sequence). J lost 3 bases, V lost 6 bases, and 5 bases had no gene match. The CDR3 covers 15 residues. The CDR3 DNA sequence: TGCGCCAGCAGCTGGGGACAGGGAGACACCGGGGAGCTGTTTTTT. Translation gives CASSWGQGDTGELFF.

V is TRBV5-1 and J is TRBJ2-7; 7 bases are shared with TRBD1. V dropped 2 bases and J dropped 3; count of bases not matched to a gene: 8. CDR3 length: 15 amino acids. The germline V gene has CDR1 SGHRS and CDR2 YFSETQ. In DNA form, the CDR3 reads TGCGCCAGCAGCTTCCGACAGGGAAATTTCTACGAGCAGTACTTC. It translates to CASSFRQGNFYEQYF.

The chain joins TRBV7-2 to TRBJ2-4, with D uncertain. The V end lost 5 bases, the J end lost 0 bases, and 11 bases lay between the germline ends. CDR3 length: 15 amino acids. Per germline, CDR1 SGHTA and CDR2 FQGNSA. CDR3 loop: CASSHRESAKNIQYF. Here the CDR3 DNA reads TGTGCCAGCAGCCACCGAGAATCAGCCAAAAACATTCAGTACTTC.

The chain carries TRBV5-6 and TRBJ2-2, with 8 bases matching TRBD1. V shed 4 bases and J 3 bases; nucleotides not matched to a gene: 8. The germline gives CDR1 SGHDT, CDR2 YYEEEE. The CDR3 has 16 residues. CDR3: CASSTYRGIDTGELFF. The DNA for the CDR3 is TGTGCCAGCAGCACCTACAGGGGGATAGACACCGGGGAGCTGTTTTTT.

The chain carries TRBV2 and TRBJ1-2, with a tentative D call TRBD1 (5 bases). The ends were cut back, 7 bases at V and 4 bases at J, with 10 bases in the middle. Looked up from germline, CDR1 is SNHLY and CDR2 is FYNNEI. There are 12 residues in the CDR3. The CDR3 coding sequence is TGTGCCAGCACAAGCGGGGCCTATGGCTACACCTTC. It encodes CASTSGAYGYTF. The whole variable domain, filled in from reference TRBV2 and TRBJ1-2, reads EPEVTQTPSHQVTQMGQEVILRCVPISNHLYFYWYRQILGQKVEFLVSFYNNEISEKSEIFDDQFSVERPDGSNFTLKIRSTKLEDSAMYFCASTSGAYGYTFGSGTRLTVV.

The V gene is TRBV29-1, the J gene TRBJ1-1; D call uncertain. V lost 4 bases, J lost 1 base, and 7 bases lay in between. The CDR3 is 12 residues long. Germline CDR1 and CDR2: SQVTM and ANQGSEA. CDR3 loop: CSVVEGNTEAFF. Here the CDR3 DNA reads TGCAGCGTTGTGGAGGGGAACACTGAAGCTTTCTTT. The full variable domain, in which reference TRBV29-1 and TRBJ1-1 provide the parts outside the CDR3, is SAVISQKPSRDICQRGTSLTIQCQVDSQVTMMFWYRQQPGQSLTLIATANQGSEATYESGFVIDKFPISRPNLTFSTLTVSNMSPEDSSIYLCSVVEGNTEAFFGQGTRLTVV.

This chain connects TRBV18 to TRBJ2-6, with a possible D match to TRBD1 (5 bases). Germline values: CDR1 KGHSH, CDR2 LQKENI. The CDR3 consists of 18 residues. With 4 bases removed from V and 0 bases from J, the gap between germline ends came to 16 bases. Here the CDR3 DNA reads TGTGCCAGCTCACTTCAGGGCACAGGAAACTCTGGGGCCAACGTCCTGACTTTC. The encoded protein is CASSLQGTGNSGANVLTF.

The chain combines TRBV10-1 with TRBJ2-5; 11 positions match TRBD1. V gave up 4 bases and J gave up 5 bases; unmatched junction bases: 6. This CDR3 is built from 15 residues. Germline V gene sequence: CDR1 WNHNN, CDR2 SYGVQD (reference sequence). In DNA, the CDR3 is TGCGCCAGCAGTGGGGGGACAGGGGGTTTTGAGACCCAGTACTTC. Its protein product is CASSGGTGGFETQYF.

This chain joins TRBV7-6 and TRBJ2-7, with D possibly matching TRBD1 (6 bases). CDR1 and CDR2 from the germline V gene are SGHVS and FNYEAQ. Trimming cost V 1 base and J 4 bases, with 11 bases left between them. The CDR3 consists of 14 residues. The CDR3 loop is CASSLELGGYEQYF. The DNA for the CDR3 is TGTGCCAGCAGCTTAGAGTTAGGGGGATACGAGCAGTACTTC.

The chain combines TRBV4-1 with TRBJ1-1; 7 bases map to TRBD1. Germline CDR1 and CDR2: MGHRA and YSYEKL. This CDR3 region has 13 residues. After removal of 4 bases from V and 9 bases from J, the junction contained 8 bases not matched to a gene. CDR3 loop: CASSRAGQPKAFF. The CDR3 coding sequence is TGCGCCAGCAGCCGCGCGGGACAGCCCAAAGCTTTCTTT.

J is TRBJ2-1 and V is TRBV7-6, with 11 bases identical to TRBD2. J lost 0 bases, V lost 9 bases, and 7 bases had no gene match. The V gene's germline CDR1 is SGHVS and CDR2 FNYEAQ. This CDR3 spans 16 amino acids. The CDR3 DNA follows: TGTGCCAGTGGGACTAGCGGAGGGAGCTCCTACAATGAGCAGTTCTTC. The encoded protein is CASGTSGGSSYNEQFF. The full variable domain, with the rest looked up from reference TRBV7-6 and TRBJ2-1, is GAGVSQSPRYKVTKRGQDVALRCDPISGHVSLYWYRQALGQGPEFLTYFNYEAQQDKSGLPNDRFSAERPEGSISTLTIQRTEQRDSAMYRCASGTSGGSSYNEQFFGPGTRLTVL.

The chain is built from TRBV19 and TRBJ1-1, with 7 positions matching TRBD1. The CDR3 runs to 13 residues. Germline CDR1 reads LNHDA; CDR2 reads SQIVND (reference sequence). With V trimmed by 9 bases and J by 5 bases, 9 bases remained unmatched. The CDR3 DNA follows: TGTGCCAGCTGCCGACAGGGCGGAACTGAAGCTTTCTTT. Its translation: CASCRQGGTEAFF. Drawing the rest from reference TRBV19 and TRBJ1-1, the complete variable domain is DGGITQSPKYLFRKEGQNVTLSCEQNLNHDAMYWYRQDPGQGLRLIYYSQIVNDFQKGDIAEGYSVSREKKESFPLTVTSAQKNPTAFYLCASCRQGGTEAFFGQGTRLTVV.

This rearrangement joins TRBV2 to TRBJ2-7, with a weak D call TRBD1 (6 bases). V was clipped by 7 bases and J by 3 bases, with 22 bases between them. The CDR3 extends over 16 amino acids. In germline, CDR1 is SNHLY, CDR2 FYNNEI. DNA of the CDR3: TGTGCCAGCATTCGTTTGACTTGGGGACAACACTACGAGCAGTACTTC. It encodes CASIRLTWGQHYEQYF.